This T cell receptor beta chain comes out of a study of blood T cell repertoires in COVID-19. About the study: The samples span acute and convalescent COVID-19 from the United States, Italy and Spain. The analysed material was cDNA or gDNA that came from T cells, B-cell-depleted T cells, or PBMCs.

There are a few counts of this clone. V shed 6 bases and J 1 base; nucleotides not matched to a gene: 7. CDR3 length: 15 amino acids. The germline CDR1 and CDR2 sequences are SGHNT and YYREEE (reference sequence). The table came from immunoSEQ multiplex PCR; TCRdb's copy has only in-frame clones and leaves some out. Of 150,000 to 180,000 clones detected, roughly 84% appear once; the ten largest clones hold roughly 9.8%. The sequenced sample was peripheral blood. This TCR was recovered from a woman in her forties or fifties with acute or convalescent COVID-19. The chain has TRBV5-4 and TRBJ2-1; TRBD2 aligns across 7 bases. The CDR3 DNA reads as TGTGCCAGCAACAATCCTAGCGGTTCCTACAATGAGCAGTTCTTC. Residues: CASNNPSGSYNEQFF.